The 15 T cell receptor beta chains below all came from one sample that was sequenced in a study of cytomegalovirus exposure and HLA in healthy donors. It was with 60 Vbeta and 13 Jbeta primers that the PCR ran. Measured with immunoSEQ multiplex PCR; TCRdb has only the in-frame clones, and not every one. The data contain 150,000 to 200,000 clones, almost 85% of them singletons. Sequencing was done on a sample of PBMCs. The receptors shown here come from a woman in her fifties or sixties in good health and CMV-seronegative.

The rearrangement links TRBV11-2 to TRBJ2-5; 8 bases line up with TRBD2. Germline CDR1 SGHAT, CDR2 FQNNGV. Trimming at V came to 5 bases and at J to 4 bases, leaving 15 bases not matched to a gene. The CDR3 has 17 amino acids. CDR3 nucleotides: TGTGCCAGCAGCCAGTACTCGTCCGGGAGGGACGGAGAGACCCAGTACTTC. Protein sequence: CASSQYSSGRDGETQYF.

The chain employs TRBV7-2 and TRBJ2-2, with D uncertain. The V gene's germline CDR1 is SGHTA and CDR2 FQGNSA. V was clipped by 1 base and J by 4 bases, with 10 bases between them. This CDR3 is built from 15 residues. DNA for the CDR3: TGTGCCAGCAGCTTAGGATACCTAAGCACCGGGGAGCTGTTTTTT. Amino acid sequence: CASSLGYLSTGELFF.

This clone has only one observation. The V call is TRBV9, the J call TRBJ2-5, with D unresolved. Trimming shortened V by 0 bases and J by 5 bases, and 2 bases separated the two germline ends. The CDR3 is made up of 11 amino acids. Germline V gene sequence: CDR1 SGDLS, CDR2 YYNGEE. As DNA, the CDR3 is TGTGCCAGCAGCGTAGCGGAGACCCAGTACTTC. This encodes CASSVAETQYF.

This sequence joins TRBV18 and TRBJ2-4; D possibly corresponds to TRBD2 (5 bases). The V and J ends lost 2 bases and 0 bases respectively, with 8 bases between them. The germline V gene encodes CDR1 KGHSH and CDR2 LQKENI. The CDR3 sequence is 15 residues long. DNA for the CDR3: TGTGCCAGCTCACCAGAGGGTATAGCCAAAAACATTCAGTACTTC. Protein: CASSPEGIAKNIQYF.

This chain joins TRBV6-5 and TRBJ1-6; D is unclear. CDR1 and CDR2 (germline): MNHEY, SVGAGI. The CDR3 loop spans 14 amino acids. Trimming pared 3 bases from V and 7 bases from J, leaving 10 bases between. In nucleotides, the CDR3 is TGTGCCAGCAGTTATTTGACCGGGAATTCACCCCTCCACTTT. It specifies CASSYLTGNSPLHF.

The gene calls are TRBV5-1 and TRBJ2-3, with 10 positions matching TRBD2. The germline gives CDR1 SGHRS, CDR2 YFSETQ. V lost 0 bases to trimming and J lost 5 bases; unmatched junction nucleotides: 6. This CDR3 region has 16 residues. As DNA, the CDR3 is TGCGCCAGCAGCTTGGTAGTAGCGGGAGGTAGAGATACGCAGTATTTT. It translates to CASSLVVAGGRDTQYF.

Only one count was recorded for this clone. This rearrangement joins TRBV11-2 to TRBJ2-5; a possible D gene is TRBD1 (5 bases). Per the germline V gene, CDR1 is SGHAT and CDR2 is FQNNGV. The CDR3 extends over 13 amino acids. The V end lost 3 bases, the J end lost 2 bases, and 7 bases lay between the germline ends. CDR3 amino acids: CASSLDTQETQYF. Here the CDR3 DNA reads TGTGCCAGCAGCTTGGACACGCAAGAGACCCAGTACTTC. Complete variable domain (other parts from reference TRBV11-2 and TRBJ2-5): EAGVAQSPRYKIIEKRQSVAFWCNPISGHATLYWYQQILGQGPKLLIQFQNNGVVDDSQLPKDRFSAERLKGVDSTLKIQPAKLEDSAVYLCASSLDTQETQYFGPGTRLLVL.

The rearrangement uses TRBV11-2 and TRBJ2-3; 8 bases map to TRBD2. CDR3 length: 14 residues. V shed 1 base, J shed 6 bases, and the junction held 3 bases outside the gene matches. CDR1 is SGHAT and CDR2 is FQNNGV in the germline V gene. The CDR3 sequence is CASSLGAGVDTQYF. Written as DNA, the CDR3 is TGTGCCAGCAGCTTAGGAGCGGGAGTGGATACGCAGTATTTT.

The chain links TRBV6-7 to TRBJ2-1; D gene unclear. TRBV6-7 is designated an ORF whose function remains uncertain. CDR3 length: 13 residues. The V gene lost 4 bases and the J gene lost 8 bases, with 12 bases spanning the gap. The CDR3 loop is CASSWQVSDEQFF. The CDR3 DNA is TGTGCCAGCAGTTGGCAGGTTAGTGATGAGCAGTTCTTC.

The chain combines TRBV5-4 with TRBJ1-3; TRBD1 agrees at 7 bases. V shed 4 bases and J 0 bases; nucleotides not matched to a gene: 7. The CDR3 is 16 amino acids. Germline CDR1 reads SGHNT; CDR2 reads YYREEE (reference sequence). The CDR3 reads CASSMTGIGSGNTIYF. The CDR3 nucleotides read TGTGCCAGCAGCATGACAGGGATCGGCTCTGGAAACACCATATATTTT.

Notes on this clone: Other nucleotide sequences from this sample produce the same CDR3. The CDR3 sequence is CASSLGRAGELFF. CDR3 sequence (DNA): TGTGCCAGCAGCTTAGGTCGGGCCGGGGAGCTGTTTTTT. The J gene is TRBJ2-2, the V gene TRBV11-3; D gene uncertain. The germline V and J ends were trimmed by 1 base and 6 bases, with 6 bases remaining between them. CDR1 SGHNT and CDR2 YENEEA come from the germline V gene. This CDR3 has 13 residues.

The chain employs TRBV5-1 and TRBJ1-2, with TRBD1 matching over 7 bases. The CDR3 length is 15 residues. V dropped 5 bases and J dropped 1; count of bases not matched to a gene: 8. Germline CDR1 reads SGHRS; CDR2 reads YFSETQ. The CDR3 bases are TGCGCCAGCAGAACAACGGGACAGTTTAACTATGGCTACACCTTC. Translated: CASRTTGQFNYGYTF.

The chain is built from TRBV7-2 and TRBJ1-2, with D possibly matching TRBD1 (6 bases). CDR3 size: 16 residues. Trimming removed 1 base at V and 3 bases at J, with 15 bases between. Germline CDR1 is SGHTA and CDR2 is FQGNSA. CDR3 loop: CASSLGRTGWDYGYTF. The CDR3 DNA follows: TGTGCCAGCAGCTTAGGCCGCACAGGGTGGGACTATGGCTACACCTTC.

The chain employs TRBV7-2 and TRBJ2-5; the match to TRBD2 covers 7 bases. Trimming removed 3 bases from V and 3 bases from J; junction bases left unmatched: 7. CDR1 is SGHTA and CDR2 is FQGNSA in the germline V gene. This CDR3 is built from 15 residues. The CDR3 loop is CASSFGAGEEETQYF. The CDR3 nucleotides read TGTGCCAGCAGCTTTGGTGCGGGAGAGGAAGAGACCCAGTACTTC.

The V call is TRBV18, the J call TRBJ2-3, with 8 nucleotides matching TRBD2. The CDR3 totals 16 residues. CDR1 and CDR2 from the germline V gene are KGHSH and LQKENI. The junction had 9 bases not matched to a gene; V was cut back by 3 bases and J by 4 bases. This CDR3 reads CASSPRLASTSDTQYF. CDR3 in DNA: TGTGCCAGCTCACCCAGACTAGCGAGCACGTCAGATACGCAGTATTTT.